This T cell receptor (beta chain) was captured in a study of blood T cell repertoires in COVID-19 (TCRdb year 2020). For the wider study: Collaborator samples came from the United States, Italy and Spain and covered acute and convalescent phases of COVID-19. The material from the prospective study consisted of cDNA or gDNA derived from T cells, B-cell-depleted T cells, or PBMCs. Where available, HLA class I and class II types were obtained from metadata supplied by the sample provider rather than from assay-based typing. The samples were drawn from the first 160 participants of the ongoing ImmuneRACE study and from 950 to 1,500 subjects provided by 6 global collaborators. The sample metadata nearly always contained a de-identified subject ID, COVID-19 status, age in years and sex. The repertoires were released in a freely available public database meant as a resource for research on the immune response to SARS-CoV-2. The dataset comprised deeply sampled blood TCRbeta repertoires from subjects exposed to, actively infected with, or recovered from COVID-19. The study at large found these results: The quantity of clinical and demographic metadata differed by source and by participant and was supplied without curation.

The CDR1 and CDR2 encoded by the germline V gene are SGHTA and FQGNSA. Taken from cysteine to phenylalanine, the CDR3 has 14 residues. Only CDR3 DNA is held: 42 bases, read in frame from base 1. V is pruned by 3 bases and J by 9 bases, leaving 4 bases of the junction without a gene match. Notes on this clone: Its antigen specificity is not known. Per-base qualities were not stored, and no clone one base away is much larger.

One collaborating source in Seattle enrolled patients during active infection and followed them longitudinally through the course of disease. The collaborating institutions used their own protocols to collect whole blood in K2EDTA tubes. Collaborator samples were shipped for TCRbeta analysis as frozen whole blood, isolated PBMCs, or DNA extracted from either sample type. TCRbeta CDR3 regions were amplified from genomic DNA by means of the immunoSEQ Assay, a bias-controlled multiplex PCR. The published analysis was carried out like this. The number of nucleated cells in each sample was estimated from the amplification of reference gene primers within the assay. Sequence reads were collapsed and filtered to measure the absolute abundance of every unique TCRbeta CDR3 rearrangement. For each sample, productive Simpson clonality was calculated by taking the square root of Simpson's diversity index across productive rearrangements. The table comes from immuneACCESS by way of TCRdb, which keeps in-frame sequences with V and J called. Part of the clones is missing from these tables; in studies checked, under half for an unresolved V gene and the rest for unknown reasons. Clonal size and the V and J genes are those of that table, whereas D and trimming came from the DNA. Counted in this sample were some 73,000 clones; less than 90% of them appeared once. The ten largest make up about 6.5% of the sample.

Sequenced material: peripheral blood. The TCR comes from a man older than 75 with COVID-19, enrolled during active disease. The sequence links TRBV7-2 to TRBJ1-6; TRBD1 matches 8 bases in the middle. The CDR3 is CASSFTGGGSPLHF. The nucleotide sequence is given as TGTGCCAGCAGCTTTACAGGGGGTGGTTCACCCCTCCACTTT.